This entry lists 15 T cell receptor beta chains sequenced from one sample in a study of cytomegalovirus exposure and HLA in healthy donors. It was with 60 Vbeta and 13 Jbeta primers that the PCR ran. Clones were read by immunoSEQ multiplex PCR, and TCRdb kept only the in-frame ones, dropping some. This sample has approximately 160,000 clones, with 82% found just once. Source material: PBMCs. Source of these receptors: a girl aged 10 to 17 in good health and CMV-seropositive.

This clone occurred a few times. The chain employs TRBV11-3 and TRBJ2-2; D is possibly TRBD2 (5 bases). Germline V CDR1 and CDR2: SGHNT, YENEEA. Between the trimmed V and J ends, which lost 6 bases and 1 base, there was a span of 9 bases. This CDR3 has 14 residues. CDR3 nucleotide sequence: TGTGCCAGCAGTCGGAGCGGGAACACCGGGGAGCTGTTTTTT. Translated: CASSRSGNTGELFF.

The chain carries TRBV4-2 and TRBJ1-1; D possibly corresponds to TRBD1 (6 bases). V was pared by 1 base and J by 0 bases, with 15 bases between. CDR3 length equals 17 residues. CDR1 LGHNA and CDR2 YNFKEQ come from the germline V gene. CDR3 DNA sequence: TGTGCCAGCAGCCAAGTGGGGGGGGCCGCAATGAACACTGAAGCTTTCTTT. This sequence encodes CASSQVGGAAMNTEAFF.

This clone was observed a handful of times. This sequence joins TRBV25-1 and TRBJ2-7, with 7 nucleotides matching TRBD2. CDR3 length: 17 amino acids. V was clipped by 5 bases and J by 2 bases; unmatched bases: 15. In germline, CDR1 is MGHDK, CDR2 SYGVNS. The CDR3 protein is CASSPLKVGGTPYEQYF. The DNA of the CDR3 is TGTGCCAGCAGTCCTTTAAAGGTGGGAGGGACTCCCTACGAGCAGTACTTC.

CDR3 sequence reads: CASSEYFGRGGYEQYF. In DNA form, the CDR3 reads TGTGCCAGCAGTGAATATTTTGGGCGGGGGGGCTACGAGCAGTACTTC. The chain employs TRBV2 and TRBJ2-7, with 9 bases that match TRBD2. Trimming took 2 bases from V and 3 from J; bases not matched to a gene: 8. Germline lookup yields CDR1 SNHLY and CDR2 FYNNEI. The CDR3 has 16 amino acids.

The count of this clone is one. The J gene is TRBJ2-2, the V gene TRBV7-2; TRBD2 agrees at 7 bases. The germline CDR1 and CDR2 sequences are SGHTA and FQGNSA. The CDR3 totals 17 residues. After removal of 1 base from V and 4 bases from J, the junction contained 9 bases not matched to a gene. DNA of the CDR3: TGTGCCAGCAGCTTAGTCAGCGGGGCCGGGGGCACCGGGGAGCTGTTTTTT. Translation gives CASSLVSGAGGTGELFF.

The CDR3, as DNA: TGTGCCGGCTCACCGGGACAGGGTGTATTAGAGCAGTACTTC. This codes for CAGSPGQGVLEQYF. J is TRBJ2-7 and V is TRBV30, with 9 positions matching TRBD1. Germline trimming cut 8 bases from V and 7 bases from J; bases unmatched to any gene: 15. The CDR3 spans 14 residues. The germline V gene encodes CDR1 GTSNPN and CDR2 SVGIG (reference sequence).

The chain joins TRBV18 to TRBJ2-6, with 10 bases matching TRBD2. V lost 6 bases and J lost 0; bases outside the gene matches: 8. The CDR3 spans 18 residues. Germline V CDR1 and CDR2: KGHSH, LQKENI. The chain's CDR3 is CASSPIAGGSSGANVLTF. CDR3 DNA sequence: TGTGCCAGCTCCCCGATAGCGGGGGGAAGCTCTGGGGCCAACGTCCTGACTTTC.

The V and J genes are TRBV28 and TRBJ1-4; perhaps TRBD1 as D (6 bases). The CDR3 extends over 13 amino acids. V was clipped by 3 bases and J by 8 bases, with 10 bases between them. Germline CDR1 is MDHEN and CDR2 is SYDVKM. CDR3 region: CASSLPGEEKLFF. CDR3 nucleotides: TGTGCCAGCAGTTTGCCAGGGGAGGAAAAACTGTTTTTT.

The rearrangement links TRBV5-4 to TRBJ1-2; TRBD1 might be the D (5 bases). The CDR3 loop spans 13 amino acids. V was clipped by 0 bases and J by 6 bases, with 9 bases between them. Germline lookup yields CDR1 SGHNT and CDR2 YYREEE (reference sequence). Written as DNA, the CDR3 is TGTGCCAGCAGCTTGGAGCCGGGGGATGGCTACACCTTC. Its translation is CASSLEPGDGYTF.

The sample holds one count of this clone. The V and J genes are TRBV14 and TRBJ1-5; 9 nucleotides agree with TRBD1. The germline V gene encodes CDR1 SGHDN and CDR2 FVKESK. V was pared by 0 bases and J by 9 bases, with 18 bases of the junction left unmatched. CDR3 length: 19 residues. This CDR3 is CASSQEGQGHPRFLRPQHF. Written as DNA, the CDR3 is TGTGCCAGCAGCCAAGAGGGACAGGGACATCCACGGTTTCTTAGGCCCCAGCATTTT. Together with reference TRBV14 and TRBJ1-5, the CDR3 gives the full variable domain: EAGVTQFPSHSVIEKGQTVTLRCDPISGHDNLYWYRRVMGKEIKFLLHFVKESKQDESGMPNNRFLAERTGGTYSTLKVQPAELEDSGVYFCASSQEGQGHPRFLRPQHFGDGTRLSIL.

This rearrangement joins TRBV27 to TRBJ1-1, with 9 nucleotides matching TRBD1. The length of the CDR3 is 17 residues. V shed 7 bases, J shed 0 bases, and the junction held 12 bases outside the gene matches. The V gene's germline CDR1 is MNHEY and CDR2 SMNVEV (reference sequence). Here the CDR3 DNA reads TGTGCCAGCAAAATAAACAGGGGGCTACGGATGAACACTGAAGCTTTCTTT. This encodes CASKINRGLRMNTEAFF.

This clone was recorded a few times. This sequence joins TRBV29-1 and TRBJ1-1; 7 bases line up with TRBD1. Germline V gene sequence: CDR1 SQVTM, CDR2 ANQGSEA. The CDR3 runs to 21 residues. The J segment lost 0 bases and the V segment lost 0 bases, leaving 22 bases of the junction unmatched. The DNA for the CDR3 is TGCAGCGTTGAAGATCAGGGGGAATCGGGGGCCCAGTGGCCTTTGAACACTGAAGCTTTCTTT. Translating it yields CSVEDQGESGAQWPLNTEAFF.

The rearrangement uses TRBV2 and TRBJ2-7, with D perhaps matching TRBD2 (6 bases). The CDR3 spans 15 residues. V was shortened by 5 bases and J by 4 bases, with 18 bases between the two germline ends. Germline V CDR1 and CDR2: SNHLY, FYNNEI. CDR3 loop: CASSMGGMKWYEQYF. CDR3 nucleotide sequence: TGTGCCAGCAGTATGGGCGGGATGAAGTGGTACGAGCAGTACTTC.

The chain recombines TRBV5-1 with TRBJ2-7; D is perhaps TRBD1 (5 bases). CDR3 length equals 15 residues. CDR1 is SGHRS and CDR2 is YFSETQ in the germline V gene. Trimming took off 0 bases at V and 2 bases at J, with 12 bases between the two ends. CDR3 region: CASSLEGAYPYEQYF. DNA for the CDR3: TGCGCCAGCAGCTTGGAAGGGGCCTACCCCTACGAGCAGTACTTC.

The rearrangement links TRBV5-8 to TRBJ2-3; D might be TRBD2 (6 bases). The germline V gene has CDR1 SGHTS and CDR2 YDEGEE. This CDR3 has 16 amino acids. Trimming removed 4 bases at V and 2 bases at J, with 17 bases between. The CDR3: CASSPRWGVVTDTQYF. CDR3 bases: TGTGCCAGCAGCCCCCGATGGGGGGTAGTCACAGATACGCAGTATTTT.